One and the same sample provided the 19 T cell receptor beta chains below, sequenced in a study of T-cell reconstitution after alpha-beta-depleted transplantation in children. Unique molecular identifiers were used to barcode this TCRbeta library. TCRdb analysed the PCR reads with MiXCR anew, one entry per CDR3 protein. The sample has around 480,000 distinct CDR3 sequences; approximately 32% are singletons. The sequencing used PBMCs from the stem cell graft donor, collected from the stem cell graft. These receptors were taken from a human donor who donated a stem cell graft to a child with aplastic anemia.

V and J are TRBV14 and TRBJ2-7, with a tentative D call TRBD1 (6 bases). This CDR3 comprises 15 residues. With 3 bases removed from V and 0 bases from J, the gap between germline ends came to 12 bases. Per germline, CDR1 SGHDN and CDR2 FVKESK. The CDR3 protein is CASSQMGTISYEQYF. The CDR3 DNA follows: TGTGCCAGCAGCCAGATGGGGACAATCTCCTACGAGCAGTACTTC. Filled out from reference TRBV14 and TRBJ2-7, the complete variable domain reads EAGVTQFPSHSVIEKGQTVTLRCDPISGHDNLYWYRRVMGKEIKFLLHFVKESKQDESGMPNNRFLAERTGGTYSTLKVQPAELEDSGVYFCASSQMGTISYEQYFGPGTRLTVT.

In this sample, this clonotype turned up a few times. V is TRBV5-6 and J is TRBJ1-5; D is unclear. The V and J ends lost 0 bases and 6 bases respectively, with 10 bases between them. Per the germline V gene, CDR1 is SGHDT and CDR2 is YYEEEE. CDR3 length: 14 amino acids. The CDR3 here is CASSLADAGQPQHF. The CDR3 DNA reads TGTGCCAGCAGCTTGGCAGACGCTGGTCAGCCCCAGCATTTT. Using reference TRBV5-6 and TRBJ1-5 for the parts outside the CDR3, the full variable domain is DAGVTQSPTHLIKTRGQQVTLRCSPKSGHDTVSWYQQALGQGPQFIFQYYEEEERQRGNFPDRFSGHQFPNYSSELNVNALLLGDSALYLCASSLADAGQPQHFGDGTRLSIL.

This clonotype came up many times. This chain joins TRBV6-5 and TRBJ1-5; 9 nucleotides align to TRBD1. From germline, CDR1 is MNHEY and CDR2 SVGAGI. With V trimmed by 3 bases and J by 7 bases, 7 bases remained unmatched. CDR3 size: 15 residues. Written as DNA, the CDR3 is TGTGCCAGCAGTTATGGACAGGGGTTTCGGCAGCCCCAGCATTTT. It encodes CASSYGQGFRQPQHF.

This chain links TRBV7-9 with TRBJ2-2; D is ambiguous. Germline CDR1 is SEHNR and CDR2 is FQNEAQ (reference sequence). The CDR3 spans 17 residues. V was pared by 0 bases and J by 3 bases, with 14 bases between. DNA of the CDR3: TGTGCCAGCAGCTTAGCCGATAAACTGGCGGACACCGGGGAGCTGTTTTTT. Amino acids: CASSLADKLADTGELFF. The variable domain in full, completed from reference TRBV7-9 and TRBJ2-2, reads DTGVSQNPRHKITKRGQNVTFRCDPISEHNRLYWYRQTLGQGPEFLTYFQNEAQLEKSRLLSDRFSAERPKGSFSTLEIQRTEQGDSAMYLCASSLADKLADTGELFFGEGSRLTVL.

CDR3 in amino acids: CASSSIGRNEQFF. As DNA, the CDR3 is TGTGCCAGCAGTTCGATAGGGAGGAATGAGCAGTTCTTC. J is TRBJ2-1 and V is TRBV3-1, with a possible D match to TRBD2 (6 bases). Between the trimmed V and J ends, which lost 6 bases and 7 bases, there was a span of 13 bases. The CDR3 sequence is 13 residues long. CDR1 and CDR2 (germline): LGHDT, YNNKEL (reference sequence).

The chain is built from TRBV20-1 and TRBJ2-5; unclear D gene. Germline-derived CDR1 and CDR2 are DFQATT and SNEGSKA (reference sequence). V was pared by 2 bases and J by 2 bases, with 12 bases between. This CDR3 is 14 amino acids long. In DNA, the CDR3 is TGCAGTGCTAGAATGGCACAGCTTCAAGAGACCCAGTACTTC. The encoded protein is CSARMAQLQETQYF.

This rearrangement joins TRBV19 to TRBJ2-1; 10 bases match TRBD2. From germline, CDR1 is LNHDA and CDR2 SQIVND (reference sequence). The CDR3 sequence is 16 residues long. The V and J ends lost 5 bases and 5 bases, in that order; junction bases with no gene match: 9. CDR3 protein: CASSPLGLARDNEQFF. In DNA form, the CDR3 reads TGTGCCAGTAGTCCCTTGGGACTAGCGAGGGACAATGAGCAGTTCTTC.

The chain uses TRBV7-2 and TRBJ2-5; 8 bases are shared with TRBD2. CDR1 is SGHTA and CDR2 is FQGNSA in the germline V gene. The CDR3 runs 15 residues. V trimming: 3 bases; J trimming: 7 bases; junction bases outside the gene matches: 10. CDR3 loop: CASSFQLAAVGTQYF. The CDR3 nucleotides are TGTGCCAGCAGCTTCCAACTAGCGGCAGTGGGGACCCAGTACTTC.

A few counts support this clonotype. The chain has TRBV7-6 and TRBJ2-1; 14 bases fit TRBD2. The germline V gene has CDR1 SGHVS and CDR2 FNYEAQ. Trimming removed 5 bases from V and 3 bases from J; junction bases left unmatched: 6. The CDR3 has 17 residues. The CDR3 reads CASSPGLAGVRYNEQFF. CDR3 nucleotide sequence: TGTGCCAGCAGCCCGGGACTAGCGGGAGTCCGCTACAATGAGCAGTTCTTC.

In its sample, this clonotype was seen a few times. This sequence joins TRBV20-1 and TRBJ2-1; D unresolved. Trimming shortened V by 3 bases and J by 0 bases, and 12 bases separated the two germline ends. Germline V gene sequence: CDR1 DFQATT, CDR2 SNEGSKA (reference sequence). CDR3 length equals 15 residues. CDR3 coding DNA: TGCAGTGCTAGGACCCTTATCGGCTCCTACAATGAGCAGTTCTTC. As protein: CSARTLIGSYNEQFF.

This clonotype has only a few counts. The chain combines TRBV20-1 with TRBJ2-7; 10 nucleotides align to TRBD1. Germline trimming cut 6 bases from V and 0 bases from J; bases unmatched to any gene: 8. The CDR3 extends over 15 amino acids. Germline CDR1 reads DFQATT; CDR2 reads SNEGSKA (reference sequence). Here the CDR3 reads CSAPRTGGSSYEQYF. DNA for the CDR3: TGCAGTGCCCCCCGGACAGGGGGATCCTCCTACGAGCAGTACTTC.

This clonotype came up a few times. DNA of the CDR3: TGTGCCAGCAGCCCAAAAGGGAGGGAGCAGTACGTC. Its protein product is CASSPKGREQYV. This chain connects TRBV7-9 to TRBJ2-7; a possible D gene is TRBD2 (6 bases). Germline V lookup: CDR1 SEHNR, CDR2 FQNEAQ (reference sequence). This CDR3 has 12 residues. Trimming pared 5 bases from V and 7 bases from J, leaving 12 bases between.

The chain carries TRBV7-9 and TRBJ1-2, with 7 nucleotides matching TRBD1. Trimming removed 1 base from V and 4 bases from J; junction bases left unmatched: 3. The CDR3 is 14 residues long. Germline V gene lookup returns CDR1 SEHNR and CDR2 FQNEAQ (reference sequence). The CDR3 loop is CASSLVNRGYGYTF. CDR3 sequence (DNA): TGTGCCAGCAGCTTAGTAAACAGGGGCTATGGCTACACCTTC.

The gene calls are TRBV10-2 and TRBJ2-4, with D possibly matching TRBD2 (6 bases). Germline V gene lookup returns CDR1 WSHSY and CDR2 SAAADI. The CDR3 spans 15 residues. V dropped 2 bases and J dropped 6 bases, with 14 bases sitting between them. CDR3 protein: CASSEIQGAGNIQYF. DNA for the CDR3: TGCGCCAGCAGTGAGATCCAGGGAGCGGGAAACATTCAGTACTTC.

This rearrangement joins TRBV1 to TRBJ1-2; the table names TRBD1, a call not compared with the DNA. TRBV1 is tagged as a pseudogene. This CDR3 has 12 residues. The CDR3 DNA reads TGCACCAGCAGCCAAGATGCAGGGTGCTACACCTTC. Amino acid sequence: CTSSQDAGCYTF.

This clonotype was counted between two and nine times. V gene TRBV20-1 combines with J gene TRBJ2-7; 8 positions match TRBD1. CDR1 DFQATT and CDR2 SNEGSKA come from the germline V gene (reference sequence). J lost 2 bases, V lost 5 bases, and 2 bases had no gene match. This CDR3 has 12 residues. CDR3 sequence (DNA): TGCAGTGCTGGGGGACAGGCCTACGAGCAGTACTTC. This sequence encodes CSAGGQAYEQYF.

V usage is TRBV12-3 or TRBV12-4 and J usage is TRBJ1-2; D may be TRBD1 (5 bases). The germline V and J ends were trimmed by 5 bases and 1 base, with 26 bases remaining between them. The CDR3 contains 19 residues. The CDR3 loop reads CASSPSLRGAWADNYGYTF. CDR3 in DNA: TGTGCCAGCAGTCCCTCTCTCCGCGGGGCCTGGGCTGATAACTATGGCTACACCTTC.

The V call is TRBV11-1, the J call TRBJ2-1; the match to TRBD2 covers 12 bases. Germline V gene data show CDR1 as SGHAT and CDR2 as FQDESV (reference sequence). This CDR3 contains 20 residues. V was clipped by 3 bases and J by 0 bases; unmatched bases: 12. The CDR3 loop reads CASSLGTSGRLGGSYNEQFF. The CDR3 DNA sequence: TGTGCCAGCAGCTTGGGGACTAGCGGGCGCCTGGGGGGCTCCTACAATGAGCAGTTCTTC. Complete variable domain (other parts from reference TRBV11-1 and TRBJ2-1): EAEVAQSPRYKITEKSQAVAFWCDPISGHATLYWYRQILGQGPELLVQFQDESVVDDSQLPKDRFSAERLKGVDSTLKIQPAELGDSAMYLCASSLGTSGRLGGSYNEQFFGPGTRLTVL.

The J gene is TRBJ2-5, the V gene TRBV5-5, with 7 bases lining up with TRBD1. Per germline, CDR1 SGHKS and CDR2 YYEKEE (reference sequence). Trimming removed 4 bases from V and 12 bases from J; junction bases left unmatched: 9. This CDR3 has 12 amino acids. This chain's CDR3 is CASSRDRAHEYF. DNA for the CDR3: TGTGCCAGCAGCAGAGACAGGGCCCATGAGTACTTC.